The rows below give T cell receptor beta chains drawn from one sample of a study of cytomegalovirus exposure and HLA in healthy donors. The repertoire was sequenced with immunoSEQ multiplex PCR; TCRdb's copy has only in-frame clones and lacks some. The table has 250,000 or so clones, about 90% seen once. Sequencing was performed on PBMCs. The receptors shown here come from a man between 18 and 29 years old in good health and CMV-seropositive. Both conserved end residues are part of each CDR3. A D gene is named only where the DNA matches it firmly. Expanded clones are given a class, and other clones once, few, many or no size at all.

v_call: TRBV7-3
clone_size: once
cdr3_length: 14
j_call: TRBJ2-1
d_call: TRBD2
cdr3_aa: CASSPTTSANEQFF
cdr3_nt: TGTGCCAGCAGCCCAACGACTAGCGCAAATGAGCAGTTCTTC

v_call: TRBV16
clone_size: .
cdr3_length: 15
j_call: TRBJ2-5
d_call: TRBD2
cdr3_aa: CASSQTSGIVETQYF
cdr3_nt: TGTGCCAGCAGCCAAACTAGCGGGATTGTGGAGACCCAGTACTTC

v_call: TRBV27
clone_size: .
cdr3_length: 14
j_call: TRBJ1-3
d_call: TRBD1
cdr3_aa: CASRTGDSGNTIYF
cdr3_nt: TGTGCCAGCAGAACAGGGGACTCTGGAAACACCATATATTTT

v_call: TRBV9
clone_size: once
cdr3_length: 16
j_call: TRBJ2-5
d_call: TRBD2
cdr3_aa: CASSVGYGLAGETQYF
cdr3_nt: TGTGCCAGCAGCGTAGGCTACGGACTAGCCGGCGAGACCCAGTACTTC

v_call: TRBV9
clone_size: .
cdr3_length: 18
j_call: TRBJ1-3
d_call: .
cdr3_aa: CASSGRRAGRYSGNTIYF
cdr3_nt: TGTGCCAGCAGCGGACGAAGGGCCGGGCGATACTCTGGAAACACCATATATTTT

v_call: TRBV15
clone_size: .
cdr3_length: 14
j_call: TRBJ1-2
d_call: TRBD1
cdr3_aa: CATSRDRQGSGYTF
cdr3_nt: TGTGCCACCAGCAGAGATCGACAGGGAAGTGGCTACACCTTC

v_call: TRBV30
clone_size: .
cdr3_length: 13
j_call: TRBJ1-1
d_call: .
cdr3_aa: CAWSVLLGTEAFF
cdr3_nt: TGTGCCTGGAGTGTTTTGTTGGGCACTGAAGCTTTCTTT

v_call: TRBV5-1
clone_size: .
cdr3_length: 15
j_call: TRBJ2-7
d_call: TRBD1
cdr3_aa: CASSLDGQDAYEQYF
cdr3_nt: TGCGCCAGCAGCTTGGATGGACAGGACGCCTACGAGCAGTACTTC

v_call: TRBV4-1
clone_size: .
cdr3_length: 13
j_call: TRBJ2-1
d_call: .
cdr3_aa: CASSQQPHNEQFF
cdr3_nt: TGCGCCAGCAGCCAGCAGCCACACAATGAGCAGTTCTTC

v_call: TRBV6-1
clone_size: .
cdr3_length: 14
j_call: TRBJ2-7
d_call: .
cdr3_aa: CASSERVLDYEQYF
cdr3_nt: TGTGCCAGCAGTGAACGGGTGTTGGACTACGAGCAGTACTTC

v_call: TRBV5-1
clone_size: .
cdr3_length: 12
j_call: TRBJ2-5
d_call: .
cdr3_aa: CASTMSEETQYF
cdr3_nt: TGCGCCAGCACCATGTCGGAAGAGACCCAGTACTTC

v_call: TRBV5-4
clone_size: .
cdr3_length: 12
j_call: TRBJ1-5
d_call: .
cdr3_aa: CASSLKGQPQHF
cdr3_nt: TGTGCCAGCAGCTTAAAAGGGCAGCCCCAGCATTTT

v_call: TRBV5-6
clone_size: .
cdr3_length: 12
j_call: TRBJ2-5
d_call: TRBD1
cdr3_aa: CASTGQAETQYF
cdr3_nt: TGTGCCAGCACCGGACAGGCAGAGACCCAGTACTTC

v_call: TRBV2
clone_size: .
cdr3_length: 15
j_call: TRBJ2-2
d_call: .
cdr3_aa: CASASGTGDYGELFF
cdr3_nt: TGTGCCAGCGCGAGTGGCACAGGTGATTACGGGGAGCTGTTTTTT

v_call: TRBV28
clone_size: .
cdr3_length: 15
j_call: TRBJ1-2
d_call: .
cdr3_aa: CASSWGLEVHYGYTF
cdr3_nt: TGTGCCAGCAGTTGGGGACTGGAGGTTCACTATGGCTACACCTTC

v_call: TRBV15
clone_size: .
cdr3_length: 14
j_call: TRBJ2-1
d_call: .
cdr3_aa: CATSSRSSYNEQFF
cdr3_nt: TGTGCCACCAGCAGCCGAAGCTCCTACAATGAGCAGTTCTTC

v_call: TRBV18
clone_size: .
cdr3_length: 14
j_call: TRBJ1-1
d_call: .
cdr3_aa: CASSSQQDNTEAFF
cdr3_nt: TGTGCCAGCTCATCTCAACAGGATAACACTGAAGCTTTCTTT

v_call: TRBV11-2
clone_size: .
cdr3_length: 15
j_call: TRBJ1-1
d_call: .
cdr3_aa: CASSLDRDVQPEAFF
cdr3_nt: TGTGCCAGCAGCTTAGACAGGGACGTACAGCCTGAAGCTTTCTTT

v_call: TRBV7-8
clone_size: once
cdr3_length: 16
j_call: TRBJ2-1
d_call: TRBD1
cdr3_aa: CASSLAGQGIPNEQFF
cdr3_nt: TGTGCCAGCAGCTTAGCTGGACAGGGGATACCCAATGAGCAGTTCTTC

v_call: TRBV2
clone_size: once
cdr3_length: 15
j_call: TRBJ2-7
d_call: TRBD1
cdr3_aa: CASRLGQGVSYEQYF
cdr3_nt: TGTGCCAGCAGACTTGGACAGGGGGTTTCCTACGAGCAGTACTTC

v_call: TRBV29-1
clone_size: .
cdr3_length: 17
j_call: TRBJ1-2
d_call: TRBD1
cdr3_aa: CSVEDREGARFGYGYTF
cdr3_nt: TGCAGCGTTGAAGATCGAGAGGGGGCGCGTTTTGGATATGGCTACACCTTC

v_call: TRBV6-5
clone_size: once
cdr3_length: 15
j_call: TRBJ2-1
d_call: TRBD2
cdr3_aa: CASSKWEGGVNEQFF
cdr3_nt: TGTGCCAGCAGTAAATGGGAGGGAGGGGTGAATGAGCAGTTCTTC

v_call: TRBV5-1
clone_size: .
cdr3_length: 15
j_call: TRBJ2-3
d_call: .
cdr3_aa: CASSFGPPSTDTQYF
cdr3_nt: TGCGCCAGCAGCTTCGGGCCTCCTAGCACAGATACGCAGTATTTT

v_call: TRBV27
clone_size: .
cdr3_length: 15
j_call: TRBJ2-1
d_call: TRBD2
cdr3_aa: CASSQTSGAYNEQFF
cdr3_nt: TGTGCCAGCAGTCAGACTAGCGGGGCATACAATGAGCAGTTCTTC

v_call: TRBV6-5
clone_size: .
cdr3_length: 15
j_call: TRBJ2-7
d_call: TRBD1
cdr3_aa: CASTPTGTAAYEQYF
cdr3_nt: TGTGCCAGCACTCCTACGGGGACAGCGGCCTACGAGCAGTACTTC

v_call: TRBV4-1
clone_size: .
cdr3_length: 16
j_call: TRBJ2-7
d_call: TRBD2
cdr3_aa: CASSHGASGNGYEQYF
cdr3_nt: TGCGCCAGCAGCCATGGGGCTAGCGGGAATGGGTACGAGCAGTACTTC

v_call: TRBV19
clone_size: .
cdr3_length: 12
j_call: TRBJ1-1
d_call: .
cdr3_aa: CASSISRAGAFF
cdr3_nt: TGTGCCAGTAGTATTAGCAGGGCGGGAGCTTTCTTT

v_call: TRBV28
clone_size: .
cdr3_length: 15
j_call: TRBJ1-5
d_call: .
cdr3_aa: CASSPQRGRSQPQHF
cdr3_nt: TGTGCCAGCAGCCCCCAGCGGGGGCGCTCACAGCCCCAGCATTTT

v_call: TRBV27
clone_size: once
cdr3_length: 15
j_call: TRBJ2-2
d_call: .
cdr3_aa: CASSLNRANTGELFF
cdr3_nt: TGTGCCAGCAGTTTAAACAGGGCGAACACCGGGGAGCTGTTTTTT

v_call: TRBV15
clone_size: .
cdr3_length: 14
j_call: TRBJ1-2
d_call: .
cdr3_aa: CATSREGSGYGYTF
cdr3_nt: TGTGCCACCAGCAGAGAGGGCTCTGGCTATGGCTACACCTTC

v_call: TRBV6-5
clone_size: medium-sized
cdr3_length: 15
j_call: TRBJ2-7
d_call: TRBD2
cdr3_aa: CASSSSGFPSYEQYF
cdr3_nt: TGTGCCAGCAGTTCTAGCGGGTTTCCTTCCTACGAGCAGTACTTC

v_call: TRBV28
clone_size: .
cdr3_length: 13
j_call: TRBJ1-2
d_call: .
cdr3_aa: CASIQPGRTGYTF
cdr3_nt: TGTGCCAGCATTCAGCCAGGACGAACAGGCTACACCTTC